This T cell receptor (beta chain) was retrieved from a study of shared clonotypes between healthy human individuals. Study findings and constraints: Four donors shared approximately 5% of their naive CD4 clonotypes. Clonotypes not shared had lower generation probabilities than those common to all four donors.

To note about this clone: Its specificity is not known.

The germline CDR1 and CDR2 sequences are MDHEN and SYDVKM. V lost 6 bases to trimming and J lost 3 bases; unmatched junction nucleotides: 8. CDR3 length: 15 amino acids. The method was immunoSEQ multiplex PCR; TCRdb's version includes in-frame clones alone and lacks a portion of them. Here the sample spans some 2,500,000 clones, just under 95% being singletons. This receptor was taken from a young man in good health. Some clones in this sample may be carry-over from other donors' samples. The chain employs TRBV28 and TRBJ1-3, with 7 bases fitting TRBD1. Sequencing was carried out using naive CD4+ T cells from PBMCs. Subset described: CD45RA+ positively selected. The CDR3 bases are TGTGCCAGCAGAACTTCCGGGACAGATGGAAACACCATATATTTT. Translating it yields CASRTSGTDGNTIYF. Combining the CDR3 with reference TRBV28 and TRBJ1-3 gives the whole variable domain DVKVTQSSRYLVKRTGEKVFLECVQDMDHENMFWYRQDPGLGLRLIYFSYDVKMKEKGDIPEGYSVSREKKERFSLILESASTNQTSMYLCASRTSGTDGNTIYFGEGSWLTVV.